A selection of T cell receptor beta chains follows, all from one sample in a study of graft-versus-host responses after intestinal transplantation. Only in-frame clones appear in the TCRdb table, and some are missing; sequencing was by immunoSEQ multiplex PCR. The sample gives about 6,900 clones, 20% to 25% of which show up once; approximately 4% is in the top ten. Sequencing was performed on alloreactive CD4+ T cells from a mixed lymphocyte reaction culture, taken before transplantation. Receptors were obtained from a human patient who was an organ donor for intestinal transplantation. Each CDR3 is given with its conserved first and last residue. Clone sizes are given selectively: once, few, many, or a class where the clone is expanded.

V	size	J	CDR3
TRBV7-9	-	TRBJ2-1	CASSLLRGTYNEQFF
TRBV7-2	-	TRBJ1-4	CASSLDPRRELFF
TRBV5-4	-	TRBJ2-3	CASSFKAGGPGTDTQYF
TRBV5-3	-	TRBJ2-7	CASSLTGYEQYF
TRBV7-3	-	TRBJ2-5	CASSLWGSGSRETQYF
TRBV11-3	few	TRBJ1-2	CASSSQQGSNYGYTF
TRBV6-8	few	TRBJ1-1	CASATGGTEAFF
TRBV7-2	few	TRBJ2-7	CASSLGVGREIPYEQYF
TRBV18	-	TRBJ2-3	CASSPRTDTQYF
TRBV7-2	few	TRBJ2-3	CASSLRLAGVTDTQYF
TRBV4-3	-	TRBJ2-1	CASSQDYMTSGPNEQFF
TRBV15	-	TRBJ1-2	CATSSPGTYYGYTF
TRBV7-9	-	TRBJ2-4	CASSLVFLQGRDIQYF
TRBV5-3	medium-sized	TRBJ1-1	CARSLTRDRVRTEAFF
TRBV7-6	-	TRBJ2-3	CASSLVPRDRGTDTQYF
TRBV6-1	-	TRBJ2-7	CASSEAPGGYEQYF
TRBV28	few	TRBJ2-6	CASSPPRIGSGANVLTF
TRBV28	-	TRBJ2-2	CASSPFGPSFRTGELFF
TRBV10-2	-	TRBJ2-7	CAISGGLVYEQYF
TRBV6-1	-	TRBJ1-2	CASSATNYGYTF
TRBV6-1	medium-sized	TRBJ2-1	CASIPEYQGRNEQFF
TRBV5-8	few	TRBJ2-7	CASSLTSSYEQYF
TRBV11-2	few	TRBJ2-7	CASSFLGNPLGEYF
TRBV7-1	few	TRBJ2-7	CASSLEGGREQYF
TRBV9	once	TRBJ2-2	CASSPWTADTGELFF
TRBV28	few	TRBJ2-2	CASRAYATRDRASGELFF
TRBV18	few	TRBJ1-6	CASSRQGFSPLHF
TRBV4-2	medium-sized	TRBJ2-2	CASSQEAVRDTGELFF
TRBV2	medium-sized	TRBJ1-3	CASSEDRAGNTIYF
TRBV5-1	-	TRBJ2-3	CASSLETGSTDTQYF
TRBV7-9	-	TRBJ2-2	CASSLAQLAAGELFF
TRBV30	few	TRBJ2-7	CAWRFQLGEQYF
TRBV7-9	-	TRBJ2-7	CASSDGQLYEQYF
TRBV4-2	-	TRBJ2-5	CASSQENSGSGETQYF
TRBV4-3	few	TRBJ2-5	CASSQGVQGQTQYF
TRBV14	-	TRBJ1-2	CASSQDRGLTYGYTF